This T cell receptor (beta chain) was documented in a study of T cells in Graves' hyperthyroidism and ophthalmopathy. On the study more broadly: The blood sample was taken at first diagnosis, before treatment began.

Study-wide points: Within blood appeared most thyroid clonotypes that had expanded above 0.001.

Researchers amplified the TCR beta CDR3 regions from RNA transcripts. A set of HTBI primers served as the primers for a first-round RT-PCR of the TCR CDR3. TCRdb called the multiplex PCR reads again in MiXCR, with one record for every CDR3 protein. The sample includes 300,000 or so distinct CDR3 sequences, around 17% of them seen just once. This clonotype was counted once. Its antigen is as yet unknown. When ophthalmopathy did not progress within 18 months, Graves' hyperthyroidism was considered stable. Hyperthyroidism had been newly diagnosed in patients aged 18 to 65, and its duration was under 2 months. V lost 3 bases to trimming and J lost 0 bases, with 18 bases between them. There are 18 residues in the CDR3.

The V call is TRBV12-3 or TRBV12-4, the J call TRBJ1-5; a weak D match, TRBD1 (6 bases). Sequenced input: blood. This receptor was taken from a man younger than 40 with Graves' hyperthyroidism. The CDR3: CASSFGGMGGPSNQPQHF. CDR3 DNA sequence: TGTGCCAGCAGTTTTGGGGGCATGGGGGGTCCTAGCAATCAGCCCCAGCATTTT.